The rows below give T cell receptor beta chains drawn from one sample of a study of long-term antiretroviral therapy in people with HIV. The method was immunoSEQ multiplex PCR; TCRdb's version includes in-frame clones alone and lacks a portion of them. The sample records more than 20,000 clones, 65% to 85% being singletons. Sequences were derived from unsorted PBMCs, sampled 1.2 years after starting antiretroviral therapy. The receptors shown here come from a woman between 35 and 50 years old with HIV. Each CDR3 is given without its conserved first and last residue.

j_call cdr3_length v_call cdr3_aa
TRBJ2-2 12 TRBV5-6 ASSLDRNTGELF
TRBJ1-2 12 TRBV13 ASSPWDNSGGYT
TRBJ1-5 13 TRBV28 ASSFNPGINQPQH
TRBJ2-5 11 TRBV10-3 AISESVQETQY
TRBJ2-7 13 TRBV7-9 ASSPVTGGSYEQY
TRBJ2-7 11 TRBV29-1 SASSGEIYEQY
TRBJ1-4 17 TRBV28 ASSSGDLTEIATNEKLF
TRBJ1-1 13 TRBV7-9 ASSLAYGMNTEAF
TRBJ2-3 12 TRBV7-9 ATPGLEYPDTQY
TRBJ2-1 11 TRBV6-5 ASRNRDYNEQI
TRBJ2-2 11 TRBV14 ASSQAWAGELF
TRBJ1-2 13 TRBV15 ATSRTPGTGYGYT